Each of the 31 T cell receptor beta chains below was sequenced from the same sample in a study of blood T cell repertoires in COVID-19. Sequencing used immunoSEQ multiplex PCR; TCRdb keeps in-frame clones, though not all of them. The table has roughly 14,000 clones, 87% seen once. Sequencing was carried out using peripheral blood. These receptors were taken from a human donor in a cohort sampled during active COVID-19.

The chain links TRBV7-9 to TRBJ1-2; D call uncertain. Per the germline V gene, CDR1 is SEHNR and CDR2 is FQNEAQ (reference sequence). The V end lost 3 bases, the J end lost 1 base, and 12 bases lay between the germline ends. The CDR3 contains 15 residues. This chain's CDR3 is CASSFGGGDNYGYTF. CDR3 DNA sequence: TGTGCCAGCAGCTTCGGCGGCGGGGATAACTATGGCTACACCTTC.

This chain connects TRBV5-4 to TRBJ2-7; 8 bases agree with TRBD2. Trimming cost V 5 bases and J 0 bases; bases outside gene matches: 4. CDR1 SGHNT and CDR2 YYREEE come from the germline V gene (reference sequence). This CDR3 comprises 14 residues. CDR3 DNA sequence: TGTGCCAGCAGTGTCAGCGGGAGCTCCTACGAGCAGTACTTC. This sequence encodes CASSVSGSSYEQYF.

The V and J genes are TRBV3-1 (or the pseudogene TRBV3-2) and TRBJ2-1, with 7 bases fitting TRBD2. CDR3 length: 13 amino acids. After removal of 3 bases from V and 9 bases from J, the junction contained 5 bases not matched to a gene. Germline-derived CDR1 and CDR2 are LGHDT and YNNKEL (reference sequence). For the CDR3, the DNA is TGTGCCAGCAGCCAGACTAGCTATGGTGAGCAGTTCTTC. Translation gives CASSQTSYGEQFF.

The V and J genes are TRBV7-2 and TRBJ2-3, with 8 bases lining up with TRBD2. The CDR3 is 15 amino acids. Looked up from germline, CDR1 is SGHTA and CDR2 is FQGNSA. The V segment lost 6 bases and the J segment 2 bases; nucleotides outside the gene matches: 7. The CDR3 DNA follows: TGTGCCAGCAGACTTATAGCGGGACACACAGATACGCAGTATTTT. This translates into CASRLIAGHTDTQYF.

CDR3 protein: CASKNINEKLFF. CDR3 in DNA: TGTGCCAGCAAAAACATTAATGAAAAACTGTTTTTT. The chain uses TRBV28 and TRBJ1-4, with D hard to call. Per the germline V gene, CDR1 is MDHEN and CDR2 is SYDVKM. Trimming removed 7 bases from V and 4 bases from J, with 7 bases in between. The CDR3 spans 12 residues.

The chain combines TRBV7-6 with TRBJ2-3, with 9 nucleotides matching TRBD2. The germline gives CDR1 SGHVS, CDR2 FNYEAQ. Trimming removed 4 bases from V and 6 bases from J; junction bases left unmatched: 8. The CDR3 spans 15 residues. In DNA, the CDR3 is TGTGCCAGCAGCTCTAGCGGGGTCGGCGGGGATACGCAGTATTTT. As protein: CASSSSGVGGDTQYF.

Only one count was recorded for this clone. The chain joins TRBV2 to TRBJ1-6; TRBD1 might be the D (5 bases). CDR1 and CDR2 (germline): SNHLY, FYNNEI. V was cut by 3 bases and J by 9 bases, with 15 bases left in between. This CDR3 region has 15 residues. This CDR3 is CASSEGPEGPSPLHF. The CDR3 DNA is TGTGCCAGCAGTGAGGGACCGGAGGGGCCTTCACCCCTCCACTTT.

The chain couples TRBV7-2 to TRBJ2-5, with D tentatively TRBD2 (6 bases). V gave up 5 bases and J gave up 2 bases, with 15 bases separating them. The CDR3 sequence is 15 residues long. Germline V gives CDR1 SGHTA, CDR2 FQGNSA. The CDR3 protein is CASSAGGIGQETQYF. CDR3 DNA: TGTGCCAGCAGCGCGGGCGGGATTGGACAAGAGACCCAGTACTTC.

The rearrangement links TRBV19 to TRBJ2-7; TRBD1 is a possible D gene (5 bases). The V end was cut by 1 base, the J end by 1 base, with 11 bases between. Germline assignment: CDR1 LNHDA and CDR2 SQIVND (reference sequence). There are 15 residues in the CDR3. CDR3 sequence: CASSIGVTASYEQYF. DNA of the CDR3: TGTGCCAGTAGTATAGGTGTGACAGCGTCCTACGAGCAGTACTTC.

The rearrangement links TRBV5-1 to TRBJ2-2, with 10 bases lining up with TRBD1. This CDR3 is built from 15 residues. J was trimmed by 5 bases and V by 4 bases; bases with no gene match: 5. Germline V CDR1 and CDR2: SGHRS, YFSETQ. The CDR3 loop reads CASSTRTGGTGELFF. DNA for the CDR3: TGCGCCAGCAGCACACGGACAGGGGGAACCGGGGAGCTGTTTTTT.

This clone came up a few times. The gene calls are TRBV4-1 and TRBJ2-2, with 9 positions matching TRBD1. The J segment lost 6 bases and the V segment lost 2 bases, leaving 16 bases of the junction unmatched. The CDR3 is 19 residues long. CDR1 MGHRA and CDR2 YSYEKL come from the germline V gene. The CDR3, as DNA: TGCGCCAGCAGCCAACTTCCGGGACAGGGAGATCGTTCACCCGGGGAGCTGTTTTTT. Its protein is CASSQLPGQGDRSPGELFF.

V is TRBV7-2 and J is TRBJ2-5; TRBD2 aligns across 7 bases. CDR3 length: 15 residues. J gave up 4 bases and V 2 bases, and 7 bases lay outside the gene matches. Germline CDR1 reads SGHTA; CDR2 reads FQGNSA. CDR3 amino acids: CASSLYGRRIETQYF. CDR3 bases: TGTGCCAGCAGCTTATACGGGAGGAGGATAGAGACCCAGTACTTC. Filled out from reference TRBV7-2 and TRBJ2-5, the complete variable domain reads GAGVSQSPSNKVTEKGKDVELRCDPISGHTALYWYRQSLGQGLEFLIYFQGNSAPDKSGLPSDRFSAERTGGSVSTLTIQRTQQEDSAVYLCASSLYGRRIETQYFGPGTRLLVL.

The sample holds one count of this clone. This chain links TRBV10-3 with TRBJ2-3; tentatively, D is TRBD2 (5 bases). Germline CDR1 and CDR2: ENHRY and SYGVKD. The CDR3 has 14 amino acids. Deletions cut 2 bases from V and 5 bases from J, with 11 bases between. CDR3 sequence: CAISEDIGRDTQYF. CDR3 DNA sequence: TGTGCCATCAGTGAGGACATTGGGAGAGATACGCAGTATTTT.

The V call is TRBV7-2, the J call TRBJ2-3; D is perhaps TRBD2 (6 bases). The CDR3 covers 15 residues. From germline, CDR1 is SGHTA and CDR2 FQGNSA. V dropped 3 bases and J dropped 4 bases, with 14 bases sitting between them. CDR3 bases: TGTGCCAGCAGCTTTCTGGGGGGAGTGGCAGATACGCAGTATTTT. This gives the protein CASSFLGGVADTQYF.

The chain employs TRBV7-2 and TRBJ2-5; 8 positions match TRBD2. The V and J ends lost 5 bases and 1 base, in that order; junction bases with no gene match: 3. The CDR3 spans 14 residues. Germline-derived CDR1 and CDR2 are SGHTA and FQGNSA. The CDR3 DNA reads TGTGCCAGCAGCCACACTAGCGGCCAAGAGACCCAGTACTTC. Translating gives CASSHTSGQETQYF.

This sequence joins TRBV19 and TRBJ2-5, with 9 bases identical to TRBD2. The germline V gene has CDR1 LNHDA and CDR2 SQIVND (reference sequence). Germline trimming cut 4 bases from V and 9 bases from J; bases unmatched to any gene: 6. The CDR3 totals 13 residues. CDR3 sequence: CASSTLAGGAQYF. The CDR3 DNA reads TGTGCCAGTAGTACCCTCGCGGGGGGGGCCCAGTACTTC.

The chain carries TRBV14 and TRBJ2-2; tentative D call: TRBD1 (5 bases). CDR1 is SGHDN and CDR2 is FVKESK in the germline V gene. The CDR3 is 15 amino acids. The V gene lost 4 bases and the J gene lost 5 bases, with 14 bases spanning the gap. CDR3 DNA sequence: TGTGCCAGCAGCCTGGGCACCCAGGGAACCGGGGAGCTGTTTTTT. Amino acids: CASSLGTQGTGELFF.

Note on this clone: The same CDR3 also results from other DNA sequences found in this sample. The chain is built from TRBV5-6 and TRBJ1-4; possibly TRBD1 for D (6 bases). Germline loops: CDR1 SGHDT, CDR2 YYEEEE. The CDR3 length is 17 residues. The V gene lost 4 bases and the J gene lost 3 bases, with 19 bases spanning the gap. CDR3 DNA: TGTGCCAGCAGCCCCCAAGGACAGTCAAGAGCTAATGAAAAACTGTTTTTT. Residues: CASSPQGQSRANEKLFF.

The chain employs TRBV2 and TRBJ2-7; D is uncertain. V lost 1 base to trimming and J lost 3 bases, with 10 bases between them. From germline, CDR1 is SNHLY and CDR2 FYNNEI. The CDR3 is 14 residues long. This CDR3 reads CASSEDPRIYEQYF. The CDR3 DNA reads TGTGCCAGCAGTGAAGATCCTAGAATCTACGAGCAGTACTTC.

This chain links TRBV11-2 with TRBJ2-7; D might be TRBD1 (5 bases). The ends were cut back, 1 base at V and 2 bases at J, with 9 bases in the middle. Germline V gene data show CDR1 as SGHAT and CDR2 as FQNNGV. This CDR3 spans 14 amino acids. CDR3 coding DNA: TGTGCCAGCAGCTTAGGGGGCGGAACCTACGAGCAGTACTTC. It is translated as CASSLGGGTYEQYF. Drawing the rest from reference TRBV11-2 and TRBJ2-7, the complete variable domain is EAGVAQSPRYKIIEKRQSVAFWCNPISGHATLYWYQQILGQGPKLLIQFQNNGVVDDSQLPKDRFSAERLKGVDSTLKIQPAKLEDSAVYLCASSLGGGTYEQYFGPGTRLTVT.

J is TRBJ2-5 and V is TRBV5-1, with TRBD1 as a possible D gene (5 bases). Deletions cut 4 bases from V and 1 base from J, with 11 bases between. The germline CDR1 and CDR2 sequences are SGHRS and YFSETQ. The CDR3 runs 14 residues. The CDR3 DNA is TGCGCCAGCAGCACCTCAGGGTCCCAAGAGACCCAGTACTTC. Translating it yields CASSTSGSQETQYF.

The CDR3: CSVEPFYGYTF. CDR3 coding DNA: TGCAGCGTTGAACCCTTCTATGGCTACACCTTC. This chain connects TRBV29-1 to TRBJ1-2; D remains unclear. The V gene lost 2 bases and the J gene lost 4 bases, with 5 bases spanning the gap. Germline V gene sequence: CDR1 SQVTM, CDR2 ANQGSEA. This CDR3 is 11 amino acids long.

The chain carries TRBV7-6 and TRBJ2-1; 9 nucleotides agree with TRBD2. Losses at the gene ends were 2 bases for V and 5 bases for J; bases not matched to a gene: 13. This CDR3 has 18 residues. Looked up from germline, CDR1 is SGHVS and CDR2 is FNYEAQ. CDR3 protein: CASSLISGSSGGDNEQFF. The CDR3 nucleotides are TGTGCCAGCAGCTTAATTAGCGGGAGTTCGGGTGGGGACAATGAGCAGTTCTTC.

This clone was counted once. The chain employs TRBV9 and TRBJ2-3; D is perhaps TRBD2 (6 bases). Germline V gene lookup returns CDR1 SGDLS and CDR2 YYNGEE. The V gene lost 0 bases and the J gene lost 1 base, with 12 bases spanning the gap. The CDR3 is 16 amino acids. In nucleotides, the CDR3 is TGTGCCAGCAGCGTAGCTGGTTGGGAGGGCACAGATACGCAGTATTTT. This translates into CASSVAGWEGTDTQYF.

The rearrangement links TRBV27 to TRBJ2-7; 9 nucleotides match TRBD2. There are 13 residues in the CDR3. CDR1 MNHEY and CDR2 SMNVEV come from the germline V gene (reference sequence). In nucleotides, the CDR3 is TGTGCAAGTAGCGGGAGCATTTTAGGAGAGCAGTACTTC. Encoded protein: CASSGSILGEQYF.

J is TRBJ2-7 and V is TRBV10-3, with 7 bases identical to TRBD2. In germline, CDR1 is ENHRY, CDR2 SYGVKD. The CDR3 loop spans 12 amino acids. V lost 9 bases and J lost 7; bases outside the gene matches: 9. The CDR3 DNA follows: TGTGCCATGTCGGCGGGAGTTACTGAGCAGTACTTC. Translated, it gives CAMSAGVTEQYF.

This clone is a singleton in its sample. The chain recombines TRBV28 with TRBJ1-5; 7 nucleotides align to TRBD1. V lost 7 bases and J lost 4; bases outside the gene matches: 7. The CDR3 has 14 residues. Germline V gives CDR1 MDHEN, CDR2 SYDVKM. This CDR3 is CASNPGTENQPQHF. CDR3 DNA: TGTGCCAGCAACCCAGGGACAGAAAATCAGCCCCAGCATTTT.

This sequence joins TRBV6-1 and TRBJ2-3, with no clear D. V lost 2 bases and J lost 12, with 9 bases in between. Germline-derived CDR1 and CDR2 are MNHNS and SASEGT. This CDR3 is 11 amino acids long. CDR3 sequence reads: CASSEIGDQYF. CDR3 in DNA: TGTGCCAGCAGTGAAATTGGAGACCAGTATTTT.

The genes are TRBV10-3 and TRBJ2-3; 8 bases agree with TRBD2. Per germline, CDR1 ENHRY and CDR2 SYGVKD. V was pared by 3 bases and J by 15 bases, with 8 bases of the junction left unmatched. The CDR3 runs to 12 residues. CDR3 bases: TGTGCCATCAGTGAATCGGCTAGCGGGTACTATTTT. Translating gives CAISESASGYYF.

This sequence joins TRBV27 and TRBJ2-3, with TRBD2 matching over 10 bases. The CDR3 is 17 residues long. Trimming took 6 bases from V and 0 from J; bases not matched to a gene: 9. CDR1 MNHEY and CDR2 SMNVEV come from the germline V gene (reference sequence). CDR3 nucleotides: TGTGCCAGCAGAGCCCCGGGACTAGCGCGTAGCACAGATACGCAGTATTTT. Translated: CASRAPGLARSTDTQYF.

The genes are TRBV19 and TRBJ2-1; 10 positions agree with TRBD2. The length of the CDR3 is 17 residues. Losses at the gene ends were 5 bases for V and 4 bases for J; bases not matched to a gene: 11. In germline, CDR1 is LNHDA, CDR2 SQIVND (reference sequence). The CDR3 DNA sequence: TGTGCCAGTAGTGCAGTAGCTAGCGGGAGACCTTACAATGAGCAGTTCTTC. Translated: CASSAVASGRPYNEQFF.